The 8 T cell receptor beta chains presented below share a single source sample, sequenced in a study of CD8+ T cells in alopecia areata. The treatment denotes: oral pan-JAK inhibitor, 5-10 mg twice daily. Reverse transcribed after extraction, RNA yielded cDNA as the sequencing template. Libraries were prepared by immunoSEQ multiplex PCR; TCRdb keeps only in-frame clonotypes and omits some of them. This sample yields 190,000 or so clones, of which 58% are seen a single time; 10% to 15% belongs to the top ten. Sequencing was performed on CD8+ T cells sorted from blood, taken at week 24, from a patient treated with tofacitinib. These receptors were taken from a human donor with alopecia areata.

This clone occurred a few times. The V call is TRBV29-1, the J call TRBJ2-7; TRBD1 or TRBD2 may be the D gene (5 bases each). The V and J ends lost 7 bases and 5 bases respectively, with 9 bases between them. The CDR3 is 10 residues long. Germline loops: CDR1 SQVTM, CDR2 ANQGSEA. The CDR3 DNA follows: TGCAGCGCACGGGACCACGAGCAGTACTTC. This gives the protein CSARDHEQYF.

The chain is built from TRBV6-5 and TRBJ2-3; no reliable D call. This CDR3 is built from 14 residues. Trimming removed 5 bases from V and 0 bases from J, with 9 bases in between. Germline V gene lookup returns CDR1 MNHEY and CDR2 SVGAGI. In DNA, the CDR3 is TGTGCCAGCAGTGCCGGGTTTAGCACAGATACGCAGTATTTT. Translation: CASSAGFSTDTQYF.

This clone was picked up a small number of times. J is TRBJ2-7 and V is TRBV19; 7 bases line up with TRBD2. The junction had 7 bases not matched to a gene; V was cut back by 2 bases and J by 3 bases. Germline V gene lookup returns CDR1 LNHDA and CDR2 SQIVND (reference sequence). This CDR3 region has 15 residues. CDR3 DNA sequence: TGTGCCAGTAGTATAAGGGAGGGCAGTAACTACGAGCAGTACTTC. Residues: CASSIREGSNYEQYF. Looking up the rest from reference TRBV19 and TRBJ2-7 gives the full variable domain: DGGITQSPKYLFRKEGQNVTLSCEQNLNHDAMYWYRQDPGQGLRLIYYSQIVNDFQKGDIAEGYSVSREKKESFPLTVTSAQKNPTAFYLCASSIREGSNYEQYFGPGTRLTVT.

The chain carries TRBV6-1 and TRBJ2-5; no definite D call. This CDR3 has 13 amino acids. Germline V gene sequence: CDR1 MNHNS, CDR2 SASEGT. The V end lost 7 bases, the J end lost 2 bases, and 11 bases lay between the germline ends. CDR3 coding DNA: TGTGCCAGCAAGGTTGCAGAGCAAGAGACCCAGTACTTC. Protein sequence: CASKVAEQETQYF.

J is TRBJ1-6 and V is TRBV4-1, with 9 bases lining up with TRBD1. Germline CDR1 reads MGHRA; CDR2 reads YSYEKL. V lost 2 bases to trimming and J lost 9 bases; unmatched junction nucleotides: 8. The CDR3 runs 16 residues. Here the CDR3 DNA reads TGCGCCAGCAGCCAAAAAACGGGACAGGGCGGTTCACCCCTCCACTTT. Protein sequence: CASSQKTGQGGSPLHF.

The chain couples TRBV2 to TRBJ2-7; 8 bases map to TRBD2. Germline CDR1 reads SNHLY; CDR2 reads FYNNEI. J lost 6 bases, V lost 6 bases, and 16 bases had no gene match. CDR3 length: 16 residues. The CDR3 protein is CASRGGITGTRGEQYF. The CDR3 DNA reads TGTGCCAGCAGAGGGGGGATTACCGGGACTAGAGGCGAGCAGTACTTC.

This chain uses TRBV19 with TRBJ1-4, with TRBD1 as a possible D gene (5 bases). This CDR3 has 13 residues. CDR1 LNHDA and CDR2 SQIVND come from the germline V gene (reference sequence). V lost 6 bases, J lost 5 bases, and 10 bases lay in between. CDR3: CASSGAGNEKLFF. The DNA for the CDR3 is TGTGCCAGTAGCGGGGCAGGGAATGAAAAACTGTTTTTT.

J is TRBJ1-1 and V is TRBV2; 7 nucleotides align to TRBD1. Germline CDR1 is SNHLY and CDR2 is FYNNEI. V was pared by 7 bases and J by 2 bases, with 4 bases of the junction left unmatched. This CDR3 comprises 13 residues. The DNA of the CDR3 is TGTGCCAGCAAAGGGGGCAGAAACACTGAAGCTTTCTTT. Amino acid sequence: CASKGGRNTEAFF.